The following is a T cell receptor (beta chain) sequence with its context. This sample is part of a study of blood T cell repertoires in COVID-19. Study context: The United States, Italy and Spain supplied acute and convalescent COVID-19 samples. T cells, B-cell-depleted T cells, or PBMCs supplied cDNA or gDNA.

In the authors' methods: For nucleated cells, counts were estimated from reference gene primer amplification. Measured with immunoSEQ multiplex PCR; TCRdb has only the in-frame clones, and not every one. Clonal size and the V and J genes are those of that table, whereas D and trimming came from the DNA. There are approximately 140,000 clones in the sample; around 85% occur only once, and about 15% lies in the top ten. Germline-derived CDR1 and CDR2 are SGHKS and YYEKEE (reference sequence). The V gene end was trimmed by 0 bases and the J gene end by 4 bases; junction bases not matched to a gene: 10. The CDR3 is 18 residues long.

Sequenced sample: peripheral blood. The receptor was isolated from a woman older than 75 with acute or convalescent COVID-19. This chain uses TRBV5-5 with TRBJ2-2; 9 bases fit TRBD2. CDR3 coding DNA: TGTGCCAGCAGCTTGGGACTCCGCGGGGGGGCCGGCACCGGGGAGCTGTTTTTT. Amino acids: CASSLGLRGGAGTGELFF.